This entry lists 15 T cell receptor beta chains sequenced from one sample in a study of T-cell memory formation after mild COVID-19 (dated by TCRdb to about 2021). The library relied on 5' RACE. The data were produced on an Illumina NovaSeq 6000. Using fastp at Q25 and MiXCR, TCRdb reprocessed the public reads and kept productive beta chains. Each entry is one CDR3 protein sequence, shown with its most common DNA and genes. This sample gives about 610,000 distinct CDR3 sequences in total; about 18% of them show up just once. The ten largest clonotypes hold approximately 8.1% of the sample. Material for sequencing was PBMCs or a T cell subset sorted from them (not recorded which). The receptors were sampled from an adult woman who had mild COVID-19 (a few samples of this study predate the infection). The sample titles of this study are shuffled in the database, so cell type and time point are left out; the donor was told from shared clones.

The chain carries TRBV6-5 and TRBJ2-1; the D is unclear. V gave up 5 bases and J gave up 5 bases, with 10 bases separating them. Germline CDR1 and CDR2: MNHEY and SVGAGI. The CDR3 covers 13 residues. CDR3 sequence: CASSTTVDNEQFF. The CDR3 DNA is TGTGCCAGCAGTACGACGGTGGACAATGAGCAGTTCTTC.

The rearrangement links TRBV20-1 to TRBJ2-7, with TRBD1 matching 10 bases. CDR1 is DFQATT, CDR2 SNEGSKA, per germline (reference sequence). This CDR3 region has 13 residues. DNA for the CDR3: TGCAGCACCCTTGCGGGACAGGGGTACGAGCAGTACTTC. Translated: CSTLAGQGYEQYF.

This chain uses TRBV11-2 with TRBJ2-7, with 9 bases lining up with TRBD2. Per germline, CDR1 SGHAT and CDR2 FQNNGV. V shed 1 base, J shed 7 bases, and the junction held 11 bases outside the gene matches. The CDR3 is 16 amino acids. CDR3 sequence: CASSLVRGAGGFEQYF. In DNA, the CDR3 is TGTGCCAGCAGCTTAGTTCGGGGCGCGGGAGGGTTTGAGCAGTACTTC.

The rearrangement uses TRBV4-1 and TRBJ2-5; TRBD2 might be the D (5 bases). V lost 1 base and J lost 9, with 18 bases in between. Germline V gives CDR1 MGHRA, CDR2 YSYEKL. The CDR3 runs 15 residues. The DNA of the CDR3 is TGCGCCAGCAGCCAAGTCCTACCAGCGGCTTCGGCCCAGTACTTC. Translating it yields CASSQVLPAASAQYF.

The chain is built from TRBV7-3 and TRBJ2-1, with D perhaps matching TRBD2 (7 bases). Trimming removed 0 bases from V and 7 bases from J, with 16 bases in between. The CDR3 extends over 16 amino acids. Germline assignment: CDR1 SGHTA and CDR2 FQGTGA. This chain's CDR3 is CASSLTGGLVANEQFF. CDR3 bases: TGTGCCAGCAGCTTAACCGGGGGGCTAGTGGCAAATGAGCAGTTCTTC.

The genes are TRBV3-1 and TRBJ1-1; 9 nucleotides agree with TRBD1. There are 15 residues in the CDR3. Germline CDR1 and CDR2: LGHDT and YNNKEL (reference sequence). V dropped 1 base and J dropped 4; count of bases not matched to a gene: 4. The CDR3 DNA reads TGTGCCAGCAGCCAAGGAACAGGGGGCGGCACTGAAGCTTTCTTT. Translating it yields CASSQGTGGGTEAFF.

The chain recombines TRBV6-5 with TRBJ2-3, with D maybe TRBD2 (6 bases). The CDR3 is made up of 11 amino acids. Trimming removed 10 bases at V and 8 bases at J, with 13 bases between. CDR1 and CDR2 from the germline V gene are MNHEY and SVGAGI. The CDR3 DNA is TGTGCCACCTCCCCCGGGAGTACGCAGTATTTT. Amino acid sequence: CATSPGSTQYF.

The gene calls are TRBV6-1 and TRBJ2-1, with TRBD1 as a possible D gene (6 bases). Trimming pared 3 bases from V and 3 bases from J, leaving 15 bases between. There are 16 residues in the CDR3. Germline CDR1 and CDR2: MNHNS and SASEGT. This CDR3 is CASSEQDSTIYNEQFF. In DNA, the CDR3 is TGTGCCAGCAGTGAGCAGGACAGCACCATCTACAATGAGCAGTTCTTC.

The chain uses TRBV7-9 and TRBJ2-7; no definite D call. Germline V CDR1 and CDR2: SEHNR, FQNEAQ (reference sequence). V was trimmed by 4 bases and J by 6 bases, leaving 10 bases between them. This CDR3 is built from 12 residues. The CDR3 sequence: CASSSQAPEQYF. As DNA, the CDR3 is TGTGCCAGCAGCTCTCAGGCTCCCGAGCAGTACTTC.

V usage is TRBV6-5 and J usage is TRBJ1-2; no firm D call. Germline lookup yields CDR1 MNHEY and CDR2 SVGAGI. V shed 2 bases and J shed 8 bases, with 9 bases lying between them. The CDR3 is 12 residues long. In nucleotides, the CDR3 is TGTGCCAGCAGTTACGCGGACGGGGGCTACACCTTC. It codes for CASSYADGGYTF.

In its sample, this clonotype was seen a few times. V is TRBV20-1 and J is TRBJ1-1; D remains ambiguous. This CDR3 spans 13 amino acids. Germline V lookup: CDR1 DFQATT, CDR2 SNEGSKA (reference sequence). V lost 6 bases to trimming and J lost 0 bases, with 11 bases between them. In DNA, the CDR3 is TGCAGTGCCAAGACGGGGTTGAACACTGAAGCTTTCTTT. Translated: CSAKTGLNTEAFF.

This clonotype was counted between two and nine times. This rearrangement joins TRBV20-1 to TRBJ1-4; D is unclear. This CDR3 has 18 amino acids. V was clipped by 0 bases and J by 0 bases, with 17 bases between them. Germline CDR1 is DFQATT and CDR2 is SNEGSKA (reference sequence). In DNA form, the CDR3 reads TGCAGTGCTAGAGATCGCGGTCCACTCCGTGCAACTAATGAAAAACTGTTTTTT. Translated: CSARDRGPLRATNEKLFF.

A few counts support this clonotype. This CDR3 is CASKRRGLGSPLHF. The CDR3 coding sequence is TGTGCCAGCAAGCGGAGGGGGCTCGGCTCACCCCTCCACTTT. This sequence joins TRBV27 and TRBJ1-6; 7 bases line up with TRBD1. V lost 7 bases and J lost 10; bases outside the gene matches: 10. The CDR3 totals 14 residues. Germline loops: CDR1 MNHEY, CDR2 SMNVEV (reference sequence).

The chain employs TRBV15 and TRBJ1-1, with no clear D. Germline V gene sequence: CDR1 LNHNV, CDR2 YYDKDF (reference sequence). This CDR3 is built from 14 residues. V was cut by 3 bases and J by 0 bases, with 8 bases left in between. CDR3 residues: CATSRRPMNTEAFF. CDR3 sequence (DNA): TGTGCCACCAGCAGGAGGCCGATGAACACTGAAGCTTTCTTT.

The genes are TRBV29-1 and TRBJ1-2, with D possibly being TRBD1 (6 bases). The V gene's germline CDR1 is SQVTM and CDR2 ANQGSEA. V lost 7 bases, J lost 4 bases, and 13 bases lay in between. The CDR3 sequence is 12 residues long. CDR3 loop: CSAGENLYGYTF. CDR3 DNA: TGCAGCGCAGGGGAGAACCTCTATGGCTACACCTTC.